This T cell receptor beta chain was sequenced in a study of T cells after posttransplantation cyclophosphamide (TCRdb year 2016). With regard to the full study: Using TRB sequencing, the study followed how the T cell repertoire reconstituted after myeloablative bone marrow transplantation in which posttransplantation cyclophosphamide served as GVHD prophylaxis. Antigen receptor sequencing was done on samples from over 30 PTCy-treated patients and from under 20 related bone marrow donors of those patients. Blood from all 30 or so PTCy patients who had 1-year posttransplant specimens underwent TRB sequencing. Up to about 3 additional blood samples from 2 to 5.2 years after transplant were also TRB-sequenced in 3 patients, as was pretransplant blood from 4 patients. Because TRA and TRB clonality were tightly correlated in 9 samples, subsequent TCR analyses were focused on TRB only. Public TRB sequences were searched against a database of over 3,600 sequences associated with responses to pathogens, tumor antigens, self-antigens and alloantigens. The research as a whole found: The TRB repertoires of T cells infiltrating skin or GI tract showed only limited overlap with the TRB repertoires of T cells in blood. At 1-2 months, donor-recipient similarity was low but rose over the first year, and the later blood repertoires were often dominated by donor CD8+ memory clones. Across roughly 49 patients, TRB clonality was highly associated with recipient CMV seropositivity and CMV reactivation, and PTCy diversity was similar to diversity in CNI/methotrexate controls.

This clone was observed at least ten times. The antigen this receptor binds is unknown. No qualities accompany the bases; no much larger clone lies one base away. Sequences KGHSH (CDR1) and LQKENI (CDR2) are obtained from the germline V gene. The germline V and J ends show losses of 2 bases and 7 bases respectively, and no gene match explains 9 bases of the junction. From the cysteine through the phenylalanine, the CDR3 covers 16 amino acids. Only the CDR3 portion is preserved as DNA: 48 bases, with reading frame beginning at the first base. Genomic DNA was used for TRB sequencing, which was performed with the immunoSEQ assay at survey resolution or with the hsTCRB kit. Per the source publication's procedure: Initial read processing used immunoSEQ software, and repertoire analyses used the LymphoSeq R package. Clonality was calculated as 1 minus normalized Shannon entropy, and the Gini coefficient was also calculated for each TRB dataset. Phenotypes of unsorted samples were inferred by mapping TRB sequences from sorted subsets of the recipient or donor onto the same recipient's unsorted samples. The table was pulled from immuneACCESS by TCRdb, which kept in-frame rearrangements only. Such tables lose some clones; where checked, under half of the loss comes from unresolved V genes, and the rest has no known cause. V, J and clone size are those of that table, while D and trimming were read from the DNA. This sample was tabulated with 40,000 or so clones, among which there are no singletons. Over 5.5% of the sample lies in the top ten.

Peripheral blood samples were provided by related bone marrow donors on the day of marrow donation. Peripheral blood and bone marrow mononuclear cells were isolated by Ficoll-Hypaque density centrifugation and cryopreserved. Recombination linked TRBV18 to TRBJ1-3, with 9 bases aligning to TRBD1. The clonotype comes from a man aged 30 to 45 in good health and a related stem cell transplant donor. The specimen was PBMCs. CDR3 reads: CASSPVEGQGLNTIYF. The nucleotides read TGTGCCAGCTCACCAGTGGAAGGACAGGGGCTGAACACCATATATTTT.